This T cell receptor (beta chain) was captured in a study of shared clonotypes between healthy human individuals. Study at large: The donor pool was made up of two women and a few men aged 18 to 49.

The CDR3 is 15 amino acids. Germline V CDR1 and CDR2: MNHNY, SVGAGI (reference sequence). Terminally differentiated effector memory CD45RA+ cells were excluded by CCR7 positive selection of CD45RO-negative cells. Overall study findings and caveats: Naive subsets, compared against memory subsets, generally had larger estimated richness values.

TCRdb keeps only in-frame clones here, not all; method: immunoSEQ multiplex PCR. The sample has 450,000 to 700,000 clones; just under 97% are singletons. Note on this clone: Its target is not known.

Sequencing was done on a sample of naive CD8+ T cells sorted from blood. The source is a woman in her thirties in good health. This rearrangement joins TRBV6-6 to TRBJ2-5, with D maybe TRBD2 (6 bases). The J call is in doubt because the DNA end fits TRBJ2-7 better. CDR3 loop: CASGDPRLDVYEQYF. CDR3 bases: TGTGCCAGCGGTGATCCCCGACTAGATGTCTACGAGCAGTACTTC.